This T cell receptor beta chain is drawn from a study of blood T cells in healthy people across ages. The CDR3 is made up of 15 amino acids. Sample-barcoded 5' priming and a J-beta primer mix drove a second PCR of 7 to 11 cycles. TCRdb itself ran the 5' RACE reads through MiXCR, one entry per CDR3 protein. Here the sample spans more than 700,000 distinct CDR3 sequences, 40% to 65% being singletons. The chain couples TRBV12-2 to TRBJ2-5; TRBD2, as called in the table, went unchecked against the DNA. TRBV12-2 constitutes a pseudogene. The receptor was isolated from a man older than 75 in good health. Source material: blood. In DNA, the CDR3 is TGTGCAAGTCGCGAACTAGCGGACCTACAAGAGACCCAGTACTTC. Translation gives CASRELADLQETQYF.